The sequence of this T cell receptor beta chain was determined in a study of blood T cell repertoires in COVID-19. Only in-frame clones appear in the TCRdb table, and some are missing; sequencing was by immunoSEQ multiplex PCR. The sample consists of a few hundred thousand clones, approximately 88% of them appearing once. In assigning cohorts, the study relied on participant-reported clinical history. The clonotype was recovered from a woman between 35 and 50 years old who had recovered from COVID-19. Sequenced material: PBMCs or T cells enriched from blood (not recorded which).

The CDR3 sequence: CASSYRASGVNEQFF. The CDR3, as DNA: TGTGCCAGCAGTTATAGGGCTAGCGGGGTGAATGAGCAGTTCTTC. The chain carries TRBV6-5 and TRBJ2-1; 9 nucleotides align to TRBD2. V was clipped by 3 bases and J by 7 bases; unmatched bases: 7. Germline lookup yields CDR1 MNHEY and CDR2 SVGAGI. CDR3 length: 15 residues.